This T cell receptor beta chain came from a study of metastatic and nonmetastatic thyroid tumors. Patients underwent thyroid surgery, and none had received any treatment before it. TCRdb re-analyzed the PCR reads using MiXCR. The sample has roughly 40,000 clones, about 16% seen once. This clone has at least ten counts. This CDR3 is built from 15 residues. Germline loops: CDR1 SGHRS, CDR2 YFSETQ. V shed 0 bases and J shed 3 bases, with 12 bases lying between them. The receptor was derived from a female donor with papillary thyroid cancer or a benign thyroid nodule (not recorded which). Some clones in this sample may be carry-over from other donors' samples. Sample: blood. The rearrangement uses TRBV5-1 and TRBJ1-1; TRBD1 might be the D (5 bases). CDR3 amino acids: CASSLAVWGDTEAFF. CDR3 DNA sequence: TGCGCCAGCAGCTTGGCCGTGTGGGGGGACACTGAAGCTTTCTTT.